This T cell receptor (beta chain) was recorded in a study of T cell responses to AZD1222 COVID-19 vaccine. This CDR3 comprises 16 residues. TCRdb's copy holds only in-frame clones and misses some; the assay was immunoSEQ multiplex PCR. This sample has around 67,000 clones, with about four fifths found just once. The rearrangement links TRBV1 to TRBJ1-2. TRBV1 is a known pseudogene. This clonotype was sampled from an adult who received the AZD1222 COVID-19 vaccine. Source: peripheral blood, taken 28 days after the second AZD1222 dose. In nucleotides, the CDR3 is TGCACCAGCAGCCAAGATAAAGGAAACAATAACTATGGCTACACCTTC. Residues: CTSSQDKGNNNYGYTF.